What follows are 25 T cell receptor beta chains derived from one specimen sequenced in a study of regulatory T cells (dated by TCRdb to about 2018). Study-wide findings and limitations: Enrichment for hydrophobic residues at CDR3 positions 6 and 7 was found in conventional CD4+ T cells from CD3G-deficient patients, suggesting more self-reactive specificities.

The receptor library was made with the immunoSEQ multiplex PCR assay. The multiplex PCR used 52 forward TRBV primers and 13 reverse TRBJ primers, with assay-based and computational corrections for amplification bias. This immuneACCESS table, as held by TCRdb, lists in-frame sequences with V and J called but not all clones. Of the missing ones, under half trace to an unresolved V gene in checked studies; the others have no known cause. The sample table lists roughly 15,000 clones, approximately 82% of them with a count of one. Of the sample, approximately 8% is held by the ten largest clones. These receptors' targets are unknown. The material sequenced was conventional CD4+ T cells sorted from blood. These receptors all stem from a person aged 30 to 40 with CD3G deficiency.

The chain is built from TRBV21-1 and TRBJ1-3. TRBV21-1 is a known pseudogene. The CDR3 loop spans 17 amino acids. This CDR3 is CASSTKPPLPSGNTIYF. CDR3 sequence (DNA): TGTGCCAGCAGCACCAAACCTCCTTTACCTTCTGGAAACACCATATATTTT.

This sequence joins TRBV19 and TRBJ2-5; D gene unclear. Trimming pared 6 bases from V and 4 bases from J, leaving 12 bases between. CDR1 LNHDA and CDR2 SQIVND come from the germline V gene (reference sequence). This CDR3 contains 13 residues. This CDR3 reads CASRPVGGETQYF. The CDR3 DNA follows: TGTGCCAGTAGGCCAGTGGGCGGAGAGACCCAGTACTTC.

This rearrangement joins TRBV7-8 to TRBJ1-2; D is unresolved. CDR1 is SGHVS, CDR2 FQNEAQ, per germline. V was trimmed by 5 bases and J by 0 bases, leaving 16 bases between them. There are 16 residues in the CDR3. CDR3 protein: CASSPFQGYPNYGYTF. As DNA, the CDR3 is TGTGCCAGCAGCCCCTTTCAAGGCTACCCTAACTATGGCTACACCTTC.

The V call is TRBV7-9, the J call TRBJ2-3; no firm D call. The CDR3 sequence is 13 residues long. Between the trimmed V and J ends, which lost 5 bases and 5 bases, there was a span of 11 bases. Looked up from germline, CDR1 is SEHNR and CDR2 is FQNEAQ (reference sequence). CDR3 nucleotides: TGTGCCAGCAGCCCATCATCCAAAGATACGCAGTATTTT. This translates into CASSPSSKDTQYF.

The chain uses TRBV28 and TRBJ1-6, with D uncertain. From germline, CDR1 is MDHEN and CDR2 SYDVKM. This CDR3 has 14 amino acids. Trimming left V 4 bases short and J 5 bases short, with 9 bases between. CDR3 amino acids: CASSSFRNNSPLHF. DNA for the CDR3: TGTGCCAGCAGTTCGTTCAGGAATAATTCACCCCTCCACTTT.

The V call is TRBV6-6, the J call TRBJ1-2, with 7 bases lining up with TRBD1. Germline V gene lookup returns CDR1 MNHNY and CDR2 SVGAGI (reference sequence). The CDR3 consists of 14 residues. V shed 5 bases, J shed 2 bases, and the junction held 5 bases outside the gene matches. The CDR3 sequence: CASSLIQGNYGYTF. For the CDR3, the DNA is TGTGCCAGCAGTCTTATACAGGGGAACTATGGCTACACCTTC.

The chain combines TRBV11-2 with TRBJ2-1, with 7 positions matching TRBD2. The CDR3 contains 16 residues. Germline trimming cut 5 bases from V and 7 bases from J; bases unmatched to any gene: 14. Germline CDR1 SGHAT, CDR2 FQNNGV. Written as DNA, the CDR3 is TGTGCCAGCAGCCTGCGCGGGGGTTCTCATACGAATGAGCAGTTCTTC. It is translated as CASSLRGGSHTNEQFF.

This clone is a singleton in its sample. The V gene is TRBV5-1, the J gene TRBJ2-3, with no clear D. CDR1 is SGHRS and CDR2 is YFSETQ in the germline V gene. This CDR3 is 15 amino acids long. Trimming cost V 3 bases and J 1 base, with 12 bases left between them. CDR3: CASSSLGVGTDTQYF. The CDR3 DNA sequence: TGCGCCAGCAGCTCCCTAGGAGTTGGCACAGATACGCAGTATTTT. Using reference TRBV5-1 and TRBJ2-3 for the parts outside the CDR3, the full variable domain is KAGVTQTPRYLIKTRGQQVTLSCSPISGHRSVSWYQQTPGQGLQFLFEYFSETQRNKGNFPGRFSGRQFSNSRSEMNVSTLELGDSALYLCASSSLGVGTDTQYFGPGTRLTVL.

V usage is TRBV10-3 and J usage is TRBJ2-1, with 7 bases aligning to TRBD2. Germline V CDR1 and CDR2: ENHRY, SYGVKD. The CDR3 length is 13 residues. J gave up 7 bases and V 10 bases, and 10 bases lay outside the gene matches. Here the CDR3 reads CASREREGNEQFF. CDR3 sequence (DNA): TGTGCCAGCAGGGAGCGGGAAGGGAATGAGCAGTTCTTC.

The chain couples TRBV27 to TRBJ2-1; the D call may be TRBD1 or TRBD2 (6 bases each). The V gene lost 5 bases and the J gene lost 9 bases, with 23 bases spanning the gap. The CDR3 is 16 amino acids. CDR1 is MNHEY, CDR2 SMNVEV, per germline (reference sequence). The CDR3 sequence: CASSRGGTSRGGEQFF. DNA of the CDR3: TGTGCCAGCAGTCGAGGGGGGACATCCCGGGGAGGTGAGCAGTTCTTC.

The sample holds one count of this clone. The rearrangement uses TRBV6-1 and TRBJ1-1, with D perhaps matching TRBD1 (6 bases). The CDR3 extends over 13 amino acids. V was shortened by 8 bases and J by 3 bases, with 13 bases between the two germline ends. Germline V CDR1 and CDR2: MNHNS, SASEGT. DNA for the CDR3: TGTGCCAGCGGGGGCGGTGGGTACACTGAAGCTTTCTTT. This encodes CASGGGGYTEAFF.

The chain uses TRBV5-5 and TRBJ2-7; unclear D gene. The CDR3 extends over 14 amino acids. With 1 base removed from V and 1 base from J, the gap between germline ends came to 9 bases. Germline CDR1 and CDR2: SGHKS and YYEKEE (reference sequence). The DNA of the CDR3 is TGTGCCAGCAGCTTGTCTATAATTTCCTACGAGCAGTACTTC. Its translation: CASSLSIISYEQYF. The full variable domain, its missing parts supplied by reference TRBV5-5 and TRBJ2-7, is DAGVTQSPTHLIKTRGQQVTLRCSPISGHKSVSWYQQVLGQGPQFIFQYYEKEERGRGNFPDRFSARQFPNYSSELNVNALLLGDSALYLCASSLSIISYEQYFGPGTRLTVT.

V is TRBV5-1 and J is TRBJ1-2; TRBD1 matches 11 bases. The V gene's germline CDR1 is SGHRS and CDR2 YFSETQ. Trimming took 4 bases from V and 3 from J; bases not matched to a gene: 14. The CDR3 extends over 18 amino acids. The CDR3 bases are TGCGCCAGCAGCGCCTCTCCCGGGACAGGGGGTTCTCACTATGGCTACACCTTC. Its translation: CASSASPGTGGSHYGYTF.

This chain uses TRBV7-9 with TRBJ1-4, with D tentatively TRBD1 (5 bases). Germline V gives CDR1 SEHNR, CDR2 FQNEAQ (reference sequence). This CDR3 has 16 amino acids. Deletions cut 1 base from V and 8 bases from J, with 17 bases between. The CDR3 sequence: CASSLDGGVTREKLFF. CDR3 bases: TGTGCCAGCAGCTTAGACGGAGGGGTGACGCGCGAAAAACTGTTTTTT.

The gene calls are TRBV7-6 and TRBJ2-1; possible D gene TRBD1, 5 bases. The germline gives CDR1 SGHVS, CDR2 FNYEAQ. V was clipped by 4 bases and J by 7 bases, with 8 bases between them. This CDR3 contains 12 residues. CDR3 sequence: CASSSRDNEQFF. The CDR3 bases are TGTGCCAGCAGCTCCAGGGATAATGAGCAGTTCTTC.

The V gene is TRBV6-4, the J gene TRBJ2-3; tentative D call: TRBD2 (6 bases). Per germline, CDR1 MRHNA and CDR2 SNTAGT. The CDR3 has 14 amino acids. The ends were cut back, 6 bases at V and 1 base at J, with 11 bases in the middle. CDR3 sequence (DNA): TGTGCCAGCAGGCCGGGGGTTGGCACAGATACGCAGTATTTT. Protein: CASRPGVGTDTQYF.

V gene TRBV19 combines with J gene TRBJ2-4; D might be TRBD2 (5 bases). CDR3 length: 15 residues. In germline, CDR1 is LNHDA, CDR2 SQIVND (reference sequence). Between the trimmed V and J ends, which lost 3 bases and 0 bases, there was a span of 9 bases. CDR3 sequence reads: CASSIGLLAKNIQYF. CDR3 nucleotides: TGTGCCAGTAGTATCGGACTTCTAGCCAAAAACATTCAGTACTTC.

This clone was counted between two and nine times. This sequence joins TRBV18 and TRBJ1-3; D possibly corresponds to TRBD1 (6 bases). Germline V lookup: CDR1 KGHSH, CDR2 LQKENI. The CDR3 loop spans 16 amino acids. The V end lost 2 bases, the J end lost 3 bases, and 14 bases lay between the germline ends. CDR3 bases: TGTGCCAGCTCACCAGTCGCAGGGGTGGATGGAAACACCATATATTTT. It yields the protein CASSPVAGVDGNTIYF.

V gene TRBV6-6 combines with J gene TRBJ1-2, with a weak D call TRBD1 (6 bases). The ends were cut back, 2 bases at V and 4 bases at J, with 8 bases in the middle. The CDR3 spans 13 residues. Germline V gives CDR1 MNHNY, CDR2 SVGAGI (reference sequence). This chain's CDR3 is CASSYTGSYGYTF. CDR3 sequence (DNA): TGTGCCAGCAGTTACACAGGGAGCTATGGCTACACCTTC.

The chain has TRBV28 and TRBJ1-6, with 7 bases fitting TRBD1. This CDR3 spans 16 amino acids. J was trimmed by 0 bases and V by 7 bases; bases with no gene match: 6. Germline V CDR1 and CDR2: MDHEN, SYDVKM. CDR3 coding DNA: TGTGCCAGCAATACAGGGGTGGACTCCTATAATTCACCCCTCCACTTT. Protein product: CASNTGVDSYNSPLHF.

The gene calls are TRBV28 and TRBJ1-5; D is possibly TRBD1 (5 bases). The CDR3 extends over 16 amino acids. Trimming cost V 2 bases and J 6 bases, with 17 bases left between them. From germline, CDR1 is MDHEN and CDR2 SYDVKM. The CDR3 DNA reads as TGTGCCAGCAGTTTAGTTCAAGGGGCAATGGTTCAGCCCCAGCATTTT. It is translated as CASSLVQGAMVQPQHF. The full variable domain, its missing parts supplied by reference TRBV28 and TRBJ1-5, is DVKVTQSSRYLVKRTGEKVFLECVQDMDHENMFWYRQDPGLGLRLIYFSYDVKMKEKGDIPEGYSVSREKKERFSLILESASTNQTSMYLCASSLVQGAMVQPQHFGDGTRLSIL.

V and J are TRBV19 and TRBJ2-1, with D possibly matching TRBD2 (6 bases). Trimming cost V 5 bases and J 7 bases, with 12 bases left between them. This CDR3 is built from 13 residues. Germline V gives CDR1 LNHDA, CDR2 SQIVND (reference sequence). Here the CDR3 DNA reads TGTGCCAGTAGTCGAACTGGGGGGAATGAGCAGTTCTTC. Translation gives CASSRTGGNEQFF. Based on the CDR3 plus reference TRBV19 and TRBJ2-1, the full variable domain is DGGITQSPKYLFRKEGQNVTLSCEQNLNHDAMYWYRQDPGQGLRLIYYSQIVNDFQKGDIAEGYSVSREKKESFPLTVTSAQKNPTAFYLCASSRTGGNEQFFGPGTRLTVL.

The rearrangement links TRBV6-1 to TRBJ2-7, with D possibly being TRBD1 (5 bases). CDR3 length: 12 amino acids. CDR1 and CDR2 from the germline V gene are MNHNS and SASEGT. With 7 bases removed from V and 4 bases from J, the gap between germline ends came to 11 bases. CDR3 DNA sequence: TGTGCCAGCATGGCCCAGGGTTACGAGCAGTACTTC. Protein: CASMAQGYEQYF.

The chain employs TRBV5-1 and TRBJ2-2, with D tentatively TRBD2 (6 bases). The CDR3 contains 14 residues. V was pared by 0 bases and J by 6 bases, with 9 bases between. In germline, CDR1 is SGHRS, CDR2 YFSETQ. CDR3: CASSLVSGPGELFF. Here the CDR3 DNA reads TGCGCCAGCAGCTTGGTCAGCGGGCCCGGGGAGCTGTTTTTT.

This sequence joins TRBV5-1 and TRBJ2-6, with D unclear. The CDR3 has 14 residues. The germline V and J ends were trimmed by 1 base and 0 bases, with 2 bases remaining between them. The germline CDR1 and CDR2 sequences are SGHRS and YFSETQ. The CDR3 DNA reads TGCGCCAGCAGCTTGATCTCTGGGGCCAACGTCCTGACTTTC. Its protein is CASSLISGANVLTF.